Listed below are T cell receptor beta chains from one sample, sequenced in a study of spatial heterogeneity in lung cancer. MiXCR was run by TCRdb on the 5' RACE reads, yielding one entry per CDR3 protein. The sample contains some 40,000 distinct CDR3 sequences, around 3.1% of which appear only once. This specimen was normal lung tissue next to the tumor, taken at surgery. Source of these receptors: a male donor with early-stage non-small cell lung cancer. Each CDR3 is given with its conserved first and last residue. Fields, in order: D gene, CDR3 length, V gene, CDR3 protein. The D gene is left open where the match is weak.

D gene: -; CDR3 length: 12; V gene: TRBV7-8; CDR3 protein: CASGQSTYEQYF
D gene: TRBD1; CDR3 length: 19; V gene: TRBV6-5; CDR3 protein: CASSRSRDRASSYNSPLHF
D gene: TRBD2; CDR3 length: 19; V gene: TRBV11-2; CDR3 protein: CASSLVFVVRGLRTDTQYF
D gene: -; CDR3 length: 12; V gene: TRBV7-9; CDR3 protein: CASSPSAYEQYF
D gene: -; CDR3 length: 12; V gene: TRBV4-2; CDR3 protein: CASSPRGYEQYF
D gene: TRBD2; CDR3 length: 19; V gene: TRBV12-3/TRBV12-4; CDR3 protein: CASRKPTIGTSLEYNEQFF
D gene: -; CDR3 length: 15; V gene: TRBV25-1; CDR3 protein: CASSEDTTSTGELFF
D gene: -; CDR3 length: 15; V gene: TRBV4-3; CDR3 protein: CASSQGEGGAYEQYF
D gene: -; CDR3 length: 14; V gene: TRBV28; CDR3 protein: CASRGLGGYYGYTF
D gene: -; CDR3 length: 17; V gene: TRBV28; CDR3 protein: CASSLSIGARVNNEQFF
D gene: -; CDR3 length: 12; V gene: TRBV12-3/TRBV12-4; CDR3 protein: CASSPAYNEQFF
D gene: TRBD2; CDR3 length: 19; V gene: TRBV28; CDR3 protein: CASRTFLLAGGPLADTQYF
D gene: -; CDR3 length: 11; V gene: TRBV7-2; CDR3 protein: CASSLARKQFF
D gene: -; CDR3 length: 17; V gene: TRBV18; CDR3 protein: CASSPRGERLLDNEQFF
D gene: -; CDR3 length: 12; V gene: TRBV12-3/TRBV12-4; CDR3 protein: CASSRGTYGYTF
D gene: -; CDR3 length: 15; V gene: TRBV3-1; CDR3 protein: CASSQGGHPTQEQYF
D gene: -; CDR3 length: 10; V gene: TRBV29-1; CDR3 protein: CSVEYAEAFF
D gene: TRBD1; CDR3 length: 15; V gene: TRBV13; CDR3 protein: CASSLGWTGQETQYF
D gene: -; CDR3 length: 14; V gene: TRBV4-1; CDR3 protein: CASSQDFATDTQYF
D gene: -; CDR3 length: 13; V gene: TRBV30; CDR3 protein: CAGAGTENSPLHF
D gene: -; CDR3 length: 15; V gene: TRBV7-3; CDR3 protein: CASSLPAAGNNEQFF
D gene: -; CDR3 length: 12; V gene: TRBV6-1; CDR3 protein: CASSSWDREAFF
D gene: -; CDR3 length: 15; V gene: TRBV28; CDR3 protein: CASKGGFSSYNEQFF
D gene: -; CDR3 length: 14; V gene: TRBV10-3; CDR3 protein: CAISESQGSYEQYF
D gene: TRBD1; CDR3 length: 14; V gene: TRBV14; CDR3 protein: CASSRDRSGNTIYF
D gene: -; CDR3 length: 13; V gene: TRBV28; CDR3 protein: CASSLGRLGGYTF
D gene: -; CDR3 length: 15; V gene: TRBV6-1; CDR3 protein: CASSEADSSGNTIYF
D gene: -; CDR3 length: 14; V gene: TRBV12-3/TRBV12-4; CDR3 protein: CASSPSYSNQPQHF
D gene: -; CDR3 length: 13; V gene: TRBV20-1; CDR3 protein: CSARDQSTGELFF
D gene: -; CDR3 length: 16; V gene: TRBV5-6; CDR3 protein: CASSLARQGGTGELFF
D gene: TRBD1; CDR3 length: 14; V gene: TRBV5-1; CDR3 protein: CASSLQGSNTEAFF
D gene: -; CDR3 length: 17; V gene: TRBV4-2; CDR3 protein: CASSQDFGTMSTQPQHF
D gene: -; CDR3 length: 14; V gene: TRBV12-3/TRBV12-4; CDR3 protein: CATGPTVGTDTQYF
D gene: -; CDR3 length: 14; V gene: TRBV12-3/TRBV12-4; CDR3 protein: CASSFNSPPAIQYF
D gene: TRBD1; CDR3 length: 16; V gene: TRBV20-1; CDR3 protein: CSAIEAFSGQLREQYF
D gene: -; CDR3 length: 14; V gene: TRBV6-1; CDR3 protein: CASSEARRADEQYF
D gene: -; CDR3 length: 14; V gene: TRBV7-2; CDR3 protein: CASSLGSGYEKLFF
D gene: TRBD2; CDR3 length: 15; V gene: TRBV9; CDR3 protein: CASRRGRGKADTQYF